Below, 2 T cell receptor beta chains from the same sample are listed, as sequenced in a study of CD8 T cells in ankylosing spondylitis. Their antigens remain unidentified. TCRdb re-derived calls from the 5' RACE reads in MiXCR, one entry per CDR3 protein. The sample has approximately 400,000 distinct CDR3 sequences, 15% to 20% seen once. The study's findings and limits: Blood from ankylosing spondylitis patients appeared to carry a characteristic roughly 8-variant TCR beta motif.

The sequenced sample was blood, either unsorted or a sorted T cell fraction (not recorded which). The receptors come from a male donor with ankylosing spondylitis.

This clonotype appeared a few times. The V and J genes are TRBV7-2 and TRBJ2-5; 10 nucleotides line up with TRBD1. The CDR3 loop spans 15 amino acids. Germline V CDR1 and CDR2: SGHTA, FQGNSA. V gave up 5 bases and J gave up 4 bases; unmatched junction bases: 7. The CDR3 region is CASSEMTGGRETQYF. The DNA of the CDR3 is TGTGCCAGCAGCGAGATGACAGGGGGCAGAGAGACCCAGTACTTC. The entire variable domain, with the rest obtained from reference TRBV7-2 and TRBJ2-5, is as follows: GAGVSQSPSNKVTEKGKDVELRCDPISGHTALYWYRQSLGQGLEFLIYFQGNSAPDKSGLPSDRFSAERTGGSVSTLTIQRTQQEDSAVYLCASSEMTGGRETQYFGPGTRLLVL.

The chain employs TRBV5-6 and TRBJ2-1; D ambiguous. The CDR3 is 11 residues long. V dropped 7 bases and J dropped 4 bases, with 6 bases sitting between them. The germline V gene has CDR1 SGHDT and CDR2 YYEEEE. The CDR3 spells CASRNYNEQFF. The CDR3 DNA is TGTGCCAGCCGGAATTACAATGAGCAGTTCTTC.